This T cell receptor (beta chain) originates from a study of naive and memory T cell subsets. The beta constant-region primer was an equimolar mix of two oligonucleotides covering TRBC1 and TRBC2. Four rounds of PCR amplified the ligated cDNA using nested alpha and beta constant-region primers plus SP2. Via MiXCR, TCRdb re-called the UMI-ligation and nested PCR reads, giving one row per CDR3 protein. The table shows around 40,000 distinct CDR3 sequences, with 10% to 15% occurring only once. This clonotype has a handful of counts. Four subsets defined by CD45RA and CD27 were sorted after CD3, CD4, CD8 and live/dead staining. Sequencing was carried out using effector memory CD4+ T cells from blood. Subset given: effector memory, CD45RA- CD27-. The clonotype comes from a human donor in good health.

The CDR3, as DNA: TGTGCCAGTAGCCCACAGAGGACTAGCGGGAGGGCAGATACGCAGTATTTT. As protein: CASSPQRTSGRADTQYF. V gene TRBV19 combines with J gene TRBJ2-3; 15 bases map to TRBD2. From germline, CDR1 is LNHDA and CDR2 SQIVND (reference sequence). J gave up 4 bases and V 6 bases, and 8 bases lay outside the gene matches. This CDR3 is 17 amino acids long.